These 3 T cell receptor beta chains were all obtained from the same sample, sequenced in a study of shared clonotypes between healthy human individuals. Assay: immunoSEQ multiplex PCR; the TCRdb copy retains only in-frame clones and omits some. This repertoire shows millions of clones, 95% found once; its top ten account for 0.1% to 0.15%. Sequencing input: naive CD4+ T cells sorted from blood. The subset was: CD45RA+ positively selected. These TCRs come from a man between 18 and 35 years old in good health.

The chain couples TRBV28 to TRBJ2-7; a weak D match, TRBD2 (5 bases). Germline assignment: CDR1 MDHEN and CDR2 SYDVKM. The length of the CDR3 is 15 residues. Trimming stripped 2 bases from V and 6 bases from J, with 17 bases between. The CDR3 DNA sequence: TGTGCCAGCAGTTTAACCCCTAGGCTAGCTAGCGAGCAGTACTTC. It yields the protein CASSLTPRLASEQYF.

The chain recombines TRBV5-1 with TRBJ1-1; D is perhaps TRBD1 (5 bases). Trimming shortened V by 3 bases and J by 3 bases, and 12 bases separated the two germline ends. Per the germline V gene, CDR1 is SGHRS and CDR2 is YFSETQ. This CDR3 has 14 residues. CDR3 in DNA: TGCGCCAGCAGCTCGGGACGGGTGGACACTGAAGCTTTCTTT. Protein sequence: CASSSGRVDTEAFF.

This chain joins TRBV30 and TRBJ2-2, with 8 bases that match TRBD2. Trimming removed 0 bases from V and 5 bases from J; junction bases left unmatched: 11. The CDR3 runs to 17 residues. Germline V gene sequence: CDR1 GTSNPN, CDR2 SVGIG (reference sequence). Written as DNA, the CDR3 is TGTGCCTGGAGTGTAATACTGGCGGGAGGTGGTACCGGGGAGCTGTTTTTT. Translated: CAWSVILAGGGTGELFF.